This is a list of T cell receptor beta chains from one sample in a study of identical twins' blood T cells. TCRdb reprocessed the 5' RACE reads via MiXCR and lists one record per CDR3 protein. The sample carries a few hundred thousand distinct CDR3 sequences, roughly 28% recorded once. Sequencing input: PBMCs. These receptor sequences come from a woman aged 18 to 50 in good health. The CDR3 runs from the conserved cysteine through the conserved F or W. The order of the fields is J gene, V gene, CDR3 length, D gene, clone size, CDR3 protein, CDR3 DNA. The D gene is left open where the match is weak. Clone size is not always given. Where it is, it says once, few, many or a class for expanded clones.

TRBJ1-1 TRBV19 17 - few CASSIESAGWMNTEAFF TGTGCCAGTAGTATTGAGTCGGCAGGGTGGATGAACACTGAAGCTTTCTTT
TRBJ1-1 TRBV7-2 10 - few CASSLERAFF TGTGCCAGCAGCTTAGAGAGGGCTTTCTTT
TRBJ1-5 TRBV19 13 - few CASSISQGQPQHF TGTGCCAGTAGTATCTCTCAAGGCCAGCCCCAGCATTTT
TRBJ2-5 TRBV5-5 14 - once CASSLSSGTETQYF TGTGCCAGCAGCTTGTCGTCAGGGACGGAGACCCAGTACTTC
TRBJ2-7 TRBV29-1 12 - - CSVGIQYYEQYF TGCAGCGTTGGAATACAGTATTACGAGCAGTACTTC
TRBJ1-2 TRBV20-1 12 TRBD1 - CSGKTGLSGYTF TGCAGTGGAAAGACAGGGTTGAGTGGCTACACCTTC
TRBJ1-1 TRBV10-3 14 - - CATSERTENTEAFF TGTGCCACCAGCGAGAGGACGGAGAACACTGAAGCTTTCTTT
TRBJ1-6 TRBV9 13 - - CASSVIELSPLHF TGTGCCAGCAGCGTAATAGAGCTGTCACCCCTCCACTTT
TRBJ1-1 TRBV5-1 13 - - CASRVGSATEAFF TGCGCCAGCAGGGTGGGGTCGGCAACGGAAGCTTTCTTT
TRBJ1-2 TRBV3-1 13 - few CASRTAGNYGYTF TGTGCCAGCAGGACCGCAGGGAACTATGGCTACACCTTC
TRBJ1-1 TRBV5-6 13 - - CASSLVSNTEALF TGTGCCAGCAGCTTGGTTTCGAACACTGAAGCTCTCTTT
TRBJ2-7 TRBV2 12 - many CATSELGNEQYF TGTGCCACTTCGGAATTGGGGAACGAGCAGTACTTC
TRBJ1-1 TRBV20-1 10 - few CSANTTESFF TGCAGTGCTAACACAACTGAATCTTTCTTT
TRBJ1-2 TRBV9 16 - - CASSALQGSLFGGYTF TGTGCCAGCAGCGCACTTCAGGGTTCCCTATTCGGGGGCTACACCTTC
TRBJ2-2 TRBV18 13 - few CASSLQGYGELFF TGTGCCAGCTCACTACAGGGCTACGGGGAGCTGTTTTTT
TRBJ2-1 TRBV11-2 16 - - CASSSGFSGYYNEQFF TGTGCCAGCAGCTCCGGCTTTTCTGGATACTACAATGAGCAGTTCTTC
TRBJ1-6 TRBV7-9 13 - - CASSLKWNSPLHF TGTGCCAGCAGCTTAAAGTGGAATTCACCCCTCCACTTT
TRBJ2-5 TRBV3-1 15 - - CASSQLDQYQETQYF TGTGCCAGCAGCCAACTTGATCAGTACCAAGAGACCCAGTACTTC
TRBJ1-2 TRBV28 11 - many CASSDRYGYTF TGTGCCAGCAGCGACAGATATGGCTACACCTTC
TRBJ2-1 TRBV19 14 - - CASSFPPMNNEEFF TGTGCCAGTAGTTTTCCACCGATGAACAATGAGGAGTTCTTC
TRBJ1-5 TRBV19 14 - many CASSTRASNQPQHF TGTGCCAGTAGTACCCGGGCGTCCAATCAGCCCCAGCATTTT
TRBJ2-3 TRBV20-1 13 - - CSASGLSGDTQYF TGCAGTGCTAGCGGTCTCTCGGGAGATACGCAGTATTTT
TRBJ2-3 TRBV3-1 14 - - CASSQEAGTDTQYF TGTGCCAGCAGCCAAGAGGCTGGCACAGATACGCAGTATTTT